What follows describes a single T cell receptor (beta chain). MiXCR was run by TCRdb on the 5' RACE reads, yielding one entry per CDR3 protein. The table has about 50,000 distinct CDR3 sequences, more than 25% seen once; the top ten hold about 2%. V was shortened by 2 bases and J by 3 bases, with 6 bases between the two germline ends. Germline CDR1 and CDR2: SGHRS and YFSETQ. The CDR3 consists of 13 residues. Sequencing was done on a sample of naive CD4+ T cells sorted from blood. Documented subset: naive CD4+ T cells, CD4+CD45RA+CD25-. V is TRBV5-1 and J is TRBJ2-1; D is uncertain. The source of this sequence is a female donor with breast cancer. CDR3 region: CASSFGVYNEQFF. The CDR3 DNA sequence: TGCGCCAGCAGCTTTGGGGTCTACAATGAGCAGTTCTTC.